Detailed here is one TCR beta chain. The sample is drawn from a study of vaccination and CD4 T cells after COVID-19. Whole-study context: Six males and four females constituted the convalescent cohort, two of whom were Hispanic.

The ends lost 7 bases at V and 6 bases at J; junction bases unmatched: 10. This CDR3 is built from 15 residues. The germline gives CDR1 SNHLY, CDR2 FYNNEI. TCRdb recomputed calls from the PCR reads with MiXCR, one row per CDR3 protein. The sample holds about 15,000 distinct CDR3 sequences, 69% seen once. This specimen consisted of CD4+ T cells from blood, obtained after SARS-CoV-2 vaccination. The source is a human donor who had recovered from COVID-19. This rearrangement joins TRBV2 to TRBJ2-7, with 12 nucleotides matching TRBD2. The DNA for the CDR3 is TGTGCCAGCACGCAGACTAGCGGGAGTTTTGCCGAGCAGTACTTC. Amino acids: CASTQTSGSFAEQYF.